This is a list of T cell receptor beta chains from one sample in a study of T cell repertoires in cytomegalovirus infection. From the reads, TCRdb called clonotypes with MiXCR, one entry per CDR3 protein. This sample yields roughly 230,000 distinct CDR3 sequences, of which approximately 6.7% are seen a single time; under 7% belongs to the top ten. Specimen: PBMCs. These receptors all come from a human donor in good health (CMV status not recorded). Some clones in this sample may be carry-over from other donors' samples. Each CDR3 is given with its conserved first and last residue.

TRBV20-1,TRBJ2-7,CSAREGTSDYEQYF
TRBV9,TRBJ2-1,CASSASGRREQFF
TRBV12-3/TRBV12-4,TRBJ2-3,CASSSSGVTDTQYF
TRBV6-2/TRBV6-3,TRBJ2-7,CASSRTAVSYEQYF
TRBV28,TRBJ1-1,CASSRRGLGAFF
TRBV29-1,TRBJ1-5,CSVEVGGNQPQHF
TRBV7-3,TRBJ2-2,CASSPTAGPRELFF
TRBV7-8,TRBJ1-4,CASSLARGHGEKLFF
TRBV11-2,TRBJ1-1,CASSLSQGGEEAFF
TRBV6-2/TRBV6-3,TRBJ1-5,CASSQIPEPQHF
TRBV18,TRBJ1-2,CASSPGDRANGYTF
TRBV19,TRBJ2-7,CASSIGSRSEQYF
TRBV18,TRBJ2-5,CASSPRTSVETQYF
TRBV7-2,TRBJ2-3,CASSFRQGPTQYF
TRBV29-1,TRBJ2-3,CSVSGLGTDTQYF
TRBV28,TRBJ2-3,CASSLFGGVNTDTQYF
TRBV7-3,TRBJ1-1,CASSLRGTGSLRGAFF
TRBV6-1,TRBJ2-5,CASTKTGVQETQYF
TRBV11-2,TRBJ2-7,CASSGMSGTAYEQYF
TRBV20-1,TRBJ2-1,CSARTGEQFF
TRBV7-2,TRBJ1-2,CASSLMVQDQYTF
TRBV2,TRBJ2-5,CASSQDRVTQETQYF
TRBV4-1,TRBJ2-5,CASSQDLGGGASLETQYF
TRBV9,TRBJ2-1,CASSVDLSNEQFF
TRBV20-1,TRBJ1-5,CSARTGTGGNQPQHF
TRBV11-2,TRBJ2-7,CASSLAYVHEQYF
TRBV20-1,TRBJ2-1,CSARGSSDREQFF
TRBV20-1,TRBJ1-1,CSATGFIDGEAFF
TRBV6-6,TRBJ2-7,CASTLLRTGRIHEQYF
TRBV6-1,TRBJ1-1,CASSASSTGGIEAFF
TRBV29-1,TRBJ2-7,CSVEEGGAGNEQYF
TRBV28,TRBJ1-2,CAATPGTTENYGYTF
TRBV27,TRBJ2-2,CASSWVRQAGTGELFF
TRBV30,TRBJ1-2,CAWSDDHSGEDGYTF
TRBV6-2/TRBV6-3,TRBJ2-7,CASTPRGTPYEQYF
TRBV7-2,TRBJ1-1,CASSLNRETEAFF
TRBV7-2,TRBJ2-2,CASSVKGPTGELFF
TRBV7-8,TRBJ1-1,CASSWTGLGHEAFF
TRBV2,TRBJ1-1,CASSEKGAVTEAFF
TRBV20-1,TRBJ1-1,CSASDRVLMNTEAFF
TRBV28,TRBJ1-2,CASSALTYGYTF
TRBV29-1,TRBJ2-7,CSVEDRGNEQYF
TRBV7-9,TRBJ2-1,CASSSYPGYNEQFF
TRBV20-1,TRBJ2-6,CSARWGNSGANVLTF
TRBV10-3,TRBJ2-2,CAIRTGGNTGELFF
TRBV20-1,TRBJ1-5,CSDIPWGHSHSNQPQHF
TRBV11-3,TRBJ2-3,CASSLRSSTDTQYF
TRBV28,TRBJ2-6,CASGTGANVLTF
TRBV20-1,TRBJ1-2,CSAARTGVSYGYTF
TRBV25-1,TRBJ1-1,CASSELRGVVTEAFF
TRBV7-2,TRBJ2-1,CASSLARAAYNEQFF